What follows is one T cell receptor (beta chain) and its context. The data originate from a study of blood T cell repertoires in COVID-19. Study overall: Samples taken during acute and convalescent COVID-19 were collected in the United States, Italy and Spain. T cells, B-cell-depleted T cells, or PBMCs supplied cDNA or gDNA.

V gave up 7 bases and J gave up 4 bases; unmatched junction bases: 5. Germline V gives CDR1 SGHTS, CDR2 YDEGEE. The CDR3 totals 13 residues. Authors' analysis steps: Reference gene primer amplification gave nucleated cell count estimates. The assay was immunoSEQ multiplex PCR, and TCRdb's table has in-frame clones only and misses some. V and J calls plus clone size are reproduced from that table; the DNA served to infer D and trimming. The sample consists of around 160,000 clones, just under 85% of them appearing once. The clonotype originates from a woman aged 40 to 55 with active or convalescent COVID-19. The sample comprised peripheral blood. The chain uses TRBV5-8 and TRBJ2-1; 7 nucleotides align to TRBD2. CDR3 DNA: TGTGCCAGCCGAGCGGGAATTTACAATGAGCAGTTCTTC. Translating it yields CASRAGIYNEQFF.